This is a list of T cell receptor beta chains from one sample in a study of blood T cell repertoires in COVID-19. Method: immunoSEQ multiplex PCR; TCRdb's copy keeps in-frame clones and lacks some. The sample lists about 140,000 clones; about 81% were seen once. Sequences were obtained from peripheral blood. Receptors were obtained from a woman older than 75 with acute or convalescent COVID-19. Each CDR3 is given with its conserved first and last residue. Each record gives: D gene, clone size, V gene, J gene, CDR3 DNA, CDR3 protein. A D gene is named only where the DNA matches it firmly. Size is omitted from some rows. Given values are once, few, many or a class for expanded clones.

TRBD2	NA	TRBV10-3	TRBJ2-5	TGTGCCATCAACGGGGGGGGGCAACAAGAGACCCAGTACTTC	CAINGGGQQETQYF
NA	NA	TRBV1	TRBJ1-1	TGCACCAGCAGCCAGGGCACCCGACGGAACACTGAAGCTTTCTTT	CTSSQGTRRNTEAFF
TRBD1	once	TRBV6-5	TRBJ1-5	TGTGCCGGGGGACAGGTTAGCAATCAGCCCCAGCATTTT	CAGGQVSNQPQHF
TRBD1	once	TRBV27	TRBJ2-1	TGTGCCAGCAGTATACTACCGGGACAGGGGAAATTCTATGAGCAGTTCTTC	CASSILPGQGKFYEQFF
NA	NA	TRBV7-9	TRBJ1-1	TGTGCCAGCAGCTTGGGCGGCGGGGGGGAAGCTTTCTTT	CASSLGGGGEAFF
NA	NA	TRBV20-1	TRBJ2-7	TGCAGTGCTAGGGCCCAGGGCGAGCAGTACTTC	CSARAQGEQYF
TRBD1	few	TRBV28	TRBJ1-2	TGTGCCAGCAACCTACAGGGGGCGACCTTTGGCTACACCTTC	CASNLQGATFGYTF
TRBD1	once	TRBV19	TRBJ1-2	TGTGCCAGTAGTGTGGGACAGGGGGATATTCACTATGGCTACACCTTC	CASSVGQGDIHYGYTF
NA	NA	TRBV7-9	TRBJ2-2	TGTGCCAGCCGCGGCGGGCCGAATGAGAACACCGGGGAGCTGTTTTTT	CASRGGPNENTGELFF
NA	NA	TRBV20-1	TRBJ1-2	TGCAGTGCTAGAACCGGGACACCTTGGCCCTTC	CSARTGTPWPF
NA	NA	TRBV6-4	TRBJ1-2	TGTGCCAGCACTTACTCGGCCCCGCAGGAAGGCTATGGCTACACCTTC	CASTYSAPQEGYGYTF
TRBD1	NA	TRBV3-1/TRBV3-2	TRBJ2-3	TGTGCCAGCAGCCAGACCTACACGGGACAGGGTACAGATACGCAGTATTTT	CASSQTYTGQGTDTQYF
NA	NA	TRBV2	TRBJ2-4	TGTGCCAGCAGATCAATGTACCTCGGAAACATTCAGTACTTC	CASRSMYLGNIQYF
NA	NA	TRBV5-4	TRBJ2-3	TGTGCCAGCAGCTTGGCACGGTCTCCCCCAGATACGCAGTATTTT	CASSLARSPPDTQYF
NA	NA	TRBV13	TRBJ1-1	TGTGCCAGCAGCTCCGCAGGGGCAGCTTTCTTT	CASSSAGAAFF
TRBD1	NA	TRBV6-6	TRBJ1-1	TGTGCCAGCAGTCCCGACGACAGGGTGACTGAAGCTTTCTTT	CASSPDDRVTEAFF
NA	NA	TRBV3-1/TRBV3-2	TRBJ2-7	TGTGCCAGCAGCCCCAGGGGGGCCTCCTACGAGCAGTACTTC	CASSPRGASYEQYF
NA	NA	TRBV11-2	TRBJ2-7	TGTGCCAGCAGCTTAGGTCCTCGTCCCTACGAGCAGTACTTC	CASSLGPRPYEQYF
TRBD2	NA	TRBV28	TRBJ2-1	TGTGCCAGCAGCCCTAGCGGGAGAATGGGATCCTACAATGAGCAGTTCTTC	CASSPSGRMGSYNEQFF
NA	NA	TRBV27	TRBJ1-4	TGTGCCAGCAGTTTATATCATACGGGTAATAATGAAAAACTGTTTTTT	CASSLYHTGNNEKLFF
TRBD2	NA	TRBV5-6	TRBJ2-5	TGTTTTTATTGCAGCGGGAGGGAAGGGCAAGAGACCCAGTACTTC	CFYCSGREGQETQYF
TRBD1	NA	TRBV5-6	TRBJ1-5	TGTGCCAGCAGCTACCCAGGGGGCTGGGGTCAGCCCCAGCATTTT	CASSYPGGWGQPQHF
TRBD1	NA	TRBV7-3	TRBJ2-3	TGTGCCAGCAGTCGGACAGGGGTTCGAACAGATACGCAGTATTTT	CASSRTGVRTDTQYF
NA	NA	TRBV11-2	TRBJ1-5	TGTGCCAGCAGCTTCTCTGGTGGTCGAGGTCAGCCCCAGCATTTT	CASSFSGGRGQPQHF
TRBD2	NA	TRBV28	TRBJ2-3	TGTGCCAGCAGTTTACGTAGCGGGGGAATCACAGATACGCAGTATTTT	CASSLRSGGITDTQYF
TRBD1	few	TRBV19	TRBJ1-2	TGTGCCAGTAGTCCGCACAGGGGGCTCTATGGCTACACCTTC	CASSPHRGLYGYTF
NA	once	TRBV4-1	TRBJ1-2	TGCGCCAGCAGCCAAGGGGGCAGGCGCTATGGCTACACCTTC	CASSQGGRRYGYTF
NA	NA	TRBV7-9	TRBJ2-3	TGTGCCAGCAGCTCGGTTAGCGCGCAGTATTTT	CASSSVSAQYF
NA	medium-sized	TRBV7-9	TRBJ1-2	TGTGCCAGCAGCAGAGGAGGAATCAACTATGGCTACACCTTC	CASSRGGINYGYTF